This TCR beta chain is drawn from a study of CD8 T cells in Susac syndrome. Overall study: Roughly eight of the sequenced Susac syndrome patients were in remission, and six had active disease.

This CDR3 spans 13 amino acids. The trim removed 4 bases at V and 7 bases at J, leaving 6 bases unmatched. CDR1 is SGHDN, CDR2 FVKESK, per germline. The RNA input was about 0.5 to 1 ug, and it was reverse transcribed with random hexamers. Amplification of TCR beta CDR3 used immunoSEQ multiplex PCR across 54 Vbeta and 13 Jbeta. From the immunoSEQ multiplex PCR reads, TCRdb called clonotypes with MiXCR, one entry per CDR3 protein. The repertoire holds over 150,000 distinct CDR3 sequences, with about 93% as singletons. Only one count was recorded for this clonotype. Sequencing of TCR beta was carried out in blood CD8+ and CD4+ T cells.

The V gene is TRBV14, the J gene TRBJ1-1; 7 bases are shared with TRBD1. Input material: CD4+ T cells from PBMCs. This TCR came from a human donor with Susac syndrome. CDR3 residues: CASSPTRQGEAFF. The CDR3 nucleotides read TGTGCCAGCAGCCCAACCAGACAGGGTGAAGCTTTCTTT. Full variable domain (outside the CDR3, taken from reference TRBV14 and TRBJ1-1): EAGVTQFPSHSVIEKGQTVTLRCDPISGHDNLYWYRRVMGKEIKFLLHFVKESKQDESGMPNNRFLAERTGGTYSTLKVQPAELEDSGVYFCASSPTRQGEAFFGQGTRLTVV.